The table lists the clone carrying this T cell receptor (beta chain) with a few counts. What it recognizes is unknown. Losses at the gene ends were 4 bases for V and 2 bases for J; bases not matched to a gene: 2. Germline V gene lookup returns CDR1 LGHNA and CDR2 YNFKEQ. The CDR3 loop spans 15 amino acids. The sample is drawn from a study of T cells after yellow fever vaccination. Study-wide background: Fractions low in cell number were prepared with SMART-Seq v4 Ultra Low Input.

Notes on the study in general: Subsequent to the booster, the majority of primary-vaccination clones reappeared (around 96% CD4, roughly 90% CD8). FACS-sorted repertoires might harbor abundant contaminating clonotypes from the bulk population.

TCRdb passed the 5' RACE reads through MiXCR, listing each CDR3 protein once. The sample includes around 600,000 distinct CDR3 sequences, about 12% seen only once; the top ten take more than 12%. V usage is TRBV4-2 and J usage is TRBJ2-5; 12 bases line up with TRBD1. The specimen comprised PBMCs, sampled on the day of the yellow fever booster vaccination. This receptor was identified in a man between 25 and 39 years old who received the YFV17D yellow fever vaccine. The CDR3 protein is CASSRDRGPQETQYF. DNA of the CDR3: TGTGCCAGCAGCCGGGACAGGGGGCCGCAAGAGACCCAGTACTTC.